The T cell receptor beta chain described here comes from a study of shared clonotypes between healthy human individuals. Study results and limitations: A reduction in generation probabilities was seen for non-shared clonotypes relative to those shared by all four donors.

At deep level, the assay was performed. The data were produced by immunoSEQ multiplex PCR, yet TCRdb's version contains in-frame clones alone and is incomplete. The sample records 110,000 or so clones, around 66% being singletons. The CDR3 has 16 amino acids. Trimming stripped 7 bases from V and 3 bases from J, with 22 bases between. Germline assignment: CDR1 WSHSY and CDR2 SAAADI. This clone has only one observation. As yet, its antigen is unknown. The J gene is TRBJ2-7, the V gene TRBV10-2; D is possibly TRBD2 (5 bases). The clonotype originates from a woman younger than 45 in good health. The sequenced sample consisted of memory CD8+ T cells sorted from blood. Subset in this sample: CD45RO+ cells pooled with CCR7-negative TemRA cells. CDR3: CASTKKGGEADYEQYF. In DNA, the CDR3 is TGCGCCAGCACCAAAAAGGGCGGAGAAGCGGACTACGAGCAGTACTTC.